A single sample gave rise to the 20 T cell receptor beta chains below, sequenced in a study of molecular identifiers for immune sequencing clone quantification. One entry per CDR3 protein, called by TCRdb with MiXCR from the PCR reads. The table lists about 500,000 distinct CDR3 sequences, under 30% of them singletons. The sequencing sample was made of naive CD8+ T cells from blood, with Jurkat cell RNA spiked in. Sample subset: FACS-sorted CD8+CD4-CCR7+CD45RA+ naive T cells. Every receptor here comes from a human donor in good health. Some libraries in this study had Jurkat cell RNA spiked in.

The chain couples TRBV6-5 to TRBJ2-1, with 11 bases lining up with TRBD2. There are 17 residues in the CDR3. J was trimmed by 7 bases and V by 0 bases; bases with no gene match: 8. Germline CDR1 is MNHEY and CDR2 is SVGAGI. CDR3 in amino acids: CASSYSWGLAERNEQFF. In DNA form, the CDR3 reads TGTGCCAGCAGTTACTCCTGGGGACTAGCGGAAAGAAATGAGCAGTTCTTC.

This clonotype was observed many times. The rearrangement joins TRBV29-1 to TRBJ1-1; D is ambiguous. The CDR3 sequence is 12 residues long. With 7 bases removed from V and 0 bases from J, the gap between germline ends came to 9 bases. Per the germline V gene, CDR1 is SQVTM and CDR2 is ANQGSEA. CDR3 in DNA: TGCAGCGCTAGGCGAATGAACACTGAAGCTTTCTTT. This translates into CSARRMNTEAFF.

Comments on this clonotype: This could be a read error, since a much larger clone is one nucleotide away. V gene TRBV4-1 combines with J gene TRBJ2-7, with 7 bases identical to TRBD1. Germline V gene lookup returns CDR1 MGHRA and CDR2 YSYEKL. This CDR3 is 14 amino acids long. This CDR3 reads CASSQVTGEYEQNF. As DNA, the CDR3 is TGCGCCAGCAGCCAAGTTACAGGGGAGTACGAGCAGAACTTC.

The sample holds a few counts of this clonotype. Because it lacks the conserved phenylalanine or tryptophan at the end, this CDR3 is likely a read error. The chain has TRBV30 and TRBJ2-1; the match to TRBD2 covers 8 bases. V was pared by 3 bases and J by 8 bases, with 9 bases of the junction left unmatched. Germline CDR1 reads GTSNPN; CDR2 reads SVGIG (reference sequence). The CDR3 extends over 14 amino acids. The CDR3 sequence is CAWSGTRVSDEQFS. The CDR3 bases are TGTGCCTGGAGCGGGACTAGGGTTTCCGATGAGCAGTTCTCC.

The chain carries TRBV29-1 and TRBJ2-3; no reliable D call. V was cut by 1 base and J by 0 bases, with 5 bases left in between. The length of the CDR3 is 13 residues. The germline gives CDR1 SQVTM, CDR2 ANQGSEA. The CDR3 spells CSVEAASTDTQYF. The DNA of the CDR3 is TGCAGCGTTGAAGCCGCTAGCACAGATACGCAGTATTTT.

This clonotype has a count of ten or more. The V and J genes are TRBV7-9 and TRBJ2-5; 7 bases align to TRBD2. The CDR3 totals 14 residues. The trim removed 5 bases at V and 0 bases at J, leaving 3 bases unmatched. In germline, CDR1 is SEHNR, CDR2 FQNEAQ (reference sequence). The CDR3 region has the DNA TGTGCCAGCAGCATTCTAGCGGACCAAGAGACCCAGTACTTC. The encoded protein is CASSILADQETQYF.

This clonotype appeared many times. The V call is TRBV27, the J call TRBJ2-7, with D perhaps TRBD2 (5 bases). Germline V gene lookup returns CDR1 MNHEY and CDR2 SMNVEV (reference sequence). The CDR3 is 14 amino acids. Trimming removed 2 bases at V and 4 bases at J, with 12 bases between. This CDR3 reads CASSLTGRGYEQYF. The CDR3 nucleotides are TGTGCCAGCAGTTTAACTGGGAGAGGATACGAGCAGTACTTC.

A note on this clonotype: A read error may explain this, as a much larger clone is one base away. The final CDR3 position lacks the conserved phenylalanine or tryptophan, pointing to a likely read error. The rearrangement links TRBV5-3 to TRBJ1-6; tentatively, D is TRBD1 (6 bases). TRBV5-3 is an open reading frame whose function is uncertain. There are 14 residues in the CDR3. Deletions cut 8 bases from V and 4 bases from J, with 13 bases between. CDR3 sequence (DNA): TGTGCCAGCATCCCAGGGGAGTATAATTCACCCCTCCACATT. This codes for CASIPGEYNSPLHI.

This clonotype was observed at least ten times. CDR3 amino acids: CSAKVLPGTDTEAFF. DNA of the CDR3: TGCAGTGCTAAGGTGCTTCCAGGCACCGACACTGAAGCTTTCTTT. The chain combines TRBV20-1 with TRBJ1-1; D uncertain. The CDR3 is 15 amino acids. V lost 4 bases to trimming and J lost 3 bases, with 18 bases between them. In germline, CDR1 is DFQATT, CDR2 SNEGSKA (reference sequence).

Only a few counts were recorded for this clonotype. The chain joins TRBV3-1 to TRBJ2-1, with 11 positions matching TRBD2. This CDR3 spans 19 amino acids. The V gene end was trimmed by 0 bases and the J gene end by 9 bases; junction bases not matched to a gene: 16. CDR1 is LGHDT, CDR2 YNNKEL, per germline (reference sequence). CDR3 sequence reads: CASSQEASGGTVMVSEQFF. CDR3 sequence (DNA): TGTGCCAGCAGCCAAGAGGCTAGCGGGGGGACTGTAATGGTAAGTGAGCAGTTCTTC.

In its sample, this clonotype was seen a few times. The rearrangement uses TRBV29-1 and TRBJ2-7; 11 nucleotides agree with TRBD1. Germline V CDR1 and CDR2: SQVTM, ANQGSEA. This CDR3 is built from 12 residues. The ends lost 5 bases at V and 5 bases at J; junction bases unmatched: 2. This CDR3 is CSVRTGGDEQYF. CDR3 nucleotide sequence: TGCAGCGTTCGGACAGGGGGCGACGAGCAGTACTTC.

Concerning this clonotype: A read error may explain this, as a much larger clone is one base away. CDR3 loop: CASRGGRGEALF. The CDR3 bases are TGTGCCAGCAGAGGCGGACGGGGCGAAGCTCTCTTT. The chain recombines TRBV2 with TRBJ1-1; a possible D gene is TRBD1 (5 bases). The CDR3 runs to 12 residues. Germline values: CDR1 SNHLY, CDR2 FYNNEI.

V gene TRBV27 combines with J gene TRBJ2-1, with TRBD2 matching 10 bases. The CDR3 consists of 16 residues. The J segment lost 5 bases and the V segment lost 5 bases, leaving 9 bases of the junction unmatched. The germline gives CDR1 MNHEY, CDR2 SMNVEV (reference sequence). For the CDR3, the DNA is TGTGCCAGCAGTACCCGTGAAGCGGGGGGGCACAATGAGCAGTTCTTC. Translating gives CASSTREAGGHNEQFF.

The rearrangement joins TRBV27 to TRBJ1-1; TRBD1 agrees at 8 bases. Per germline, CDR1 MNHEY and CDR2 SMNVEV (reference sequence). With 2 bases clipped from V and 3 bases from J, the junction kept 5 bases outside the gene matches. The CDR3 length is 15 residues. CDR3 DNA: TGTGCCAGCAGTTTACGACAGGGGCTCGACACTGAAGCTTTCTTT. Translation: CASSLRQGLDTEAFF.

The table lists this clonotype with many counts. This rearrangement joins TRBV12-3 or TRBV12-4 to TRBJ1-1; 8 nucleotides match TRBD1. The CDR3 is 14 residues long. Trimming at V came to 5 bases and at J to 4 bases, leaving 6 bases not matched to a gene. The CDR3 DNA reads TGTGCCAGCAGTACCGGGACAGGAGGCACTGAAGCTTTCTTT. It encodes CASSTGTGGTEAFF.

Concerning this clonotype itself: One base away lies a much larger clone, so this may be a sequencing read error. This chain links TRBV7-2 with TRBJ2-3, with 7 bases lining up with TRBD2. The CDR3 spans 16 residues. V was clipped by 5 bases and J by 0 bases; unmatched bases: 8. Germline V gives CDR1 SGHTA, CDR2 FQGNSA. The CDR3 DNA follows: TGTGCCAGCAGCCCTGATAGCGGGTCAAGCACAGATACGCAGTATTTT. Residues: CASSPDSGSSTDTQYF. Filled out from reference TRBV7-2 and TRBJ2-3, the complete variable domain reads GAGVSQSPSNKVTEKGKDVELRCDPISGHTALYWYRQSLGQGLEFLIYFQGNSAPDKSGLPSDRFSAERTGGSVSTLTIQRTQQEDSAVYLCASSPDSGSSTDTQYFGPGTRLTVL.

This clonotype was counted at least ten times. The CDR3 reads CASSSWSLTDTQYF. The CDR3 DNA follows: TGTGCCAGCAGTTCCTGGTCTCTCACAGATACGCAGTATTTT. The genes are TRBV27 and TRBJ2-3, with D hard to call. This CDR3 comprises 14 residues. The V gene lost 4 bases and the J gene lost 2 bases, with 10 bases spanning the gap. Per germline, CDR1 MNHEY and CDR2 SMNVEV (reference sequence).

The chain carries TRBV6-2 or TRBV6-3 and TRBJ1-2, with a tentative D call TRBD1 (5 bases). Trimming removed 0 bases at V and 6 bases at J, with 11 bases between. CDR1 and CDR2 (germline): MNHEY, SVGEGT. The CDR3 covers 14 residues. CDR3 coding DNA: TGTGCCAGCAGTTACTCCAGGACATACCATGGCTACACCTTC. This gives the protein CASSYSRTYHGYTF.

DNA of the CDR3: TGTGCCAGTAGTCTAATTTCCCGCCGGGACAACCAAGAGACCCAGTACTTC. Protein product: CASSLISRRDNQETQYF. V usage is TRBV19 and J usage is TRBJ2-5, with D perhaps TRBD1 (6 bases). Trimming left V 5 bases short and J 0 bases short, with 19 bases between. The length of the CDR3 is 17 residues. Germline V gene sequence: CDR1 LNHDA, CDR2 SQIVND (reference sequence).

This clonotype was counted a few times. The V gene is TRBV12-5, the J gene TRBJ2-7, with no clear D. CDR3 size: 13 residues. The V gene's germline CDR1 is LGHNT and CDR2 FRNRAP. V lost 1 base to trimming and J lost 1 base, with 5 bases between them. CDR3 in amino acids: CASGLARSYEQYF. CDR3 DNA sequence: TGTGCTAGTGGTTTGGCGAGGTCCTACGAGCAGTACTTC.